Here is one T cell receptor (beta chain) with its context. There is no known antigen for this receptor. Per-base qualities were not stored, and no clone one base away is much larger. The study was a case-control design nested within a healthcare worker cohort in London, UK, with weekly nasopharyngeal swab PCR tests and blood sampling. Healthcare workers were recruited during the week of the UK lockdown, between 23 and 31 March 2020, and followed weekly for up to about 15 weeks. The germline V gene (reference sequence) yields SEHNR for CDR1 and FQNEAQ for CDR2. Including cysteine and phenylalanine, the CDR3 has 15 amino acids. The sequence is cut down to CDR3 DNA, 45 bases in frame from base 1. After removal of 5 bases from V and 3 bases from J, the junction retains 7 bases not matched to a gene. Library construction relied on 5' RACE. This sample was sequenced with a NextSeq 500. To correct for sequencing error and PCR bias, the TCR library protocol tagged individual cDNA molecules with unique molecular identifiers. TCR alpha and beta chains were both sequenced, and the abundances of alpha and beta sequences in each sample were closely correlated with each other. On the study's bioinformatics: Decombinator V4 was used to perform V gene, J gene and CDR3 annotation of TCR sequences. Expanded TCRs were defined as changing significantly between any two time points under a Poisson model with p below 0.0001. TCR abundances were normalised to the total number of TCRs sequenced in each sample and reported as counts per million. MAIT TCRs were defined by TRAV1-2 paired with TRAJ12, TRAJ20 or TRAJ33, and iNKT TCRs by TRAV10 paired with TRAJ18. VDJdb, accessed 1 November 2021, was searched for CMV, EBV and SARS-CoV-2 annotated TCRs, excluding TCRs annotated for multiple antigens. TCRdb applied fastp at Q25 and MiXCR to the public reads, then kept only in-frame beta chains. When rows share a CDR3 protein, they turn into one entry using the most common DNA and genes. V and J calls and clone size were set by TCRdb, not the authors. The sample table records 63,000 or so distinct CDR3 sequences; roughly an eighth of these occur just once. 4.5% to 7% of the sample belongs to the ten largest clones.

These data originate in a study of early T cells in non-severe SARS-CoV-2 infection (dated by TCRdb to the early 2020s). The study in broad terms: Bulk RNA from unsorted whole blood was used for TCR sequencing, so alpha and beta chains could not be paired.

The paper as a whole reports these results and caveats: Matching against VDJdb was skewed toward anti-spike CD8 responses, likely underestimated virus-specific expansions, and missed private and CD4 specificities.

Sequenced here: whole blood, sampled at baseline. The chain is encoded by TRBV7-9 joined to TRBJ2-3, with TRBD2 identical over 8 junction bases. The receptor was derived from an adult who was a healthcare worker with PCR-confirmed SARS-CoV-2 infection or an uninfected control (not recorded which). The CDR3 has the sequence CASSQIGGRTDTQYF. The DNA reads as follows: TGTGCCAGCAGCCAGATAGGCGGGAGGACAGATACGCAGTATTTT. Where the CDR3 stops, the reference TRBV7-9 and TRBJ2-3 genes take over; the full variable domain is DTGVSQNPRHKITKRGQNVTFRCDPISEHNRLYWYRQTLGQGPEFLTYFQNEAQLEKSRLLSDRFSAERPKGSFSTLEIQRTEQGDSAMYLCASSQIGGRTDTQYFGPGTRLTVL.